The entry below gives a single TCR beta chain sequence along with its context. The antigen remains undetermined. This record belongs to a study of cytomegalovirus exposure and HLA in healthy donors. This PCR relied on a set of 60 Vbeta primers and 13 Jbeta primers. Generated by immunoSEQ multiplex PCR, the TCRdb table keeps only in-frame clones and is missing some. The sample yields approximately 140,000 clones, roughly 66% seen once. The study's findings and limits: A prior analysis recorded that most TCR beta V segments were productive about 87% or about 30% of the time.

The CDR3 loop spans 14 amino acids. V dropped 5 bases and J dropped 0; count of bases not matched to a gene: 3. Germline lookup yields CDR1 SGHTA and CDR2 FQGTGA. This clonotype was sampled from a woman aged 18-29 years in good health and CMV-seronegative. This sequence joins TRBV7-3 and TRBJ2-7; 8 nucleotides line up with TRBD2. The specimen was PBMCs. The CDR3 nucleotides are TGTGCCAGCAGCCTCAGCGGGGGCTCCTACGAGCAGTACTTC. Protein sequence: CASSLSGGSYEQYF.